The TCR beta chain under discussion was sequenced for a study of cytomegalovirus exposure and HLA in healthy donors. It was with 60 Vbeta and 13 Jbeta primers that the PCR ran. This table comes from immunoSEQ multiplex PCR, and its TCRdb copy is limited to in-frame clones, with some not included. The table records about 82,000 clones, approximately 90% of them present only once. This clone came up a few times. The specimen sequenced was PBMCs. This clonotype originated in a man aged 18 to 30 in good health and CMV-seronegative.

The CDR3 coding sequence is TGTGCCAGCATTAGTAGGGGACAAGGAAATTCACCCCTCCACTTT. It codes for CASISRGQGNSPLHF. The chain is built from TRBV6-5 and TRBJ1-6; TRBD1 is a possible D gene (6 bases). The CDR3 has 15 residues. Trimming stripped 7 bases from V and 7 bases from J, with 17 bases between. Germline V CDR1 and CDR2: MNHEY, SVGAGI.